Listed below are T cell receptor beta chains from one sample, sequenced in a study of blood T cell repertoires in COVID-19. TCRdb's copy holds only in-frame clones and misses some; the assay was immunoSEQ multiplex PCR. The table lists roughly 130,000 clones, about 88% of them singletons. Material for sequencing was peripheral blood. The source of these receptors is a man aged 50 to 59 with active COVID-19. CDR3s include the opening cysteine and the closing phenylalanine or tryptophan. Each record gives: D gene, clone size, J gene, V gene, CDR3 protein, CDR3 DNA. The D gene is left open where the match is weak. Not every row has a clone size; where given, it reads once, few, many or a size class.

d_call: NA; clone_size: NA; j_call: TRBJ2-5; v_call: TRBV9; cdr3_aa: CASSVGSTVETQYF; cdr3_nt: TGTGCCAGCAGCGTAGGTTCGACAGTGGAGACCCAGTACTTC
d_call: NA; clone_size: NA; j_call: TRBJ1-1; v_call: TRBV4-1; cdr3_aa: CASSQVGAGNTEAFF; cdr3_nt: TGCGCCAGCAGCCAAGTAGGGGCAGGGAACACTGAAGCTTTCTTT
d_call: TRBD1; clone_size: NA; j_call: TRBJ1-1; v_call: TRBV19; cdr3_aa: CASRVLGQGAGTEAFF; cdr3_nt: TGTGCCAGTAGGGTTTTGGGGCAGGGGGCCGGCACTGAAGCTTTCTTT
d_call: NA; clone_size: NA; j_call: TRBJ2-3; v_call: TRBV3-1/TRBV3-2; cdr3_aa: CASSQDRGDTQYF; cdr3_nt: TGTGCCAGCAGCCAAGATCGGGGAGATACGCAGTATTTT
d_call: NA; clone_size: NA; j_call: TRBJ2-1; v_call: TRBV29-1; cdr3_aa: CSVLRWNDNEQFF; cdr3_nt: TGCAGCGTGCTGAGGTGGAACGACAATGAGCAGTTCTTC
d_call: NA; clone_size: NA; j_call: TRBJ1-4; v_call: TRBV6-1; cdr3_aa: CASSDPQGIREKLFF; cdr3_nt: TGTGCCAGCAGTGACCCCCAGGGGATTCGCGAAAAACTGTTTTTT
d_call: NA; clone_size: NA; j_call: TRBJ1-2; v_call: TRBV24-1; cdr3_aa: CATSDALVGPYGYTF; cdr3_nt: TGTGCCACCAGTGACGCTCTGGTGGGGCCCTATGGCTACACCTTC
d_call: NA; clone_size: NA; j_call: TRBJ1-6; v_call: TRBV27; cdr3_aa: CASSLKEQGGSYNSPLHF; cdr3_nt: TGTGCCAGCAGTTTAAAGGAGCAGGGTGGTTCCTATAATTCACCCCTCCACTTT
d_call: TRBD1; clone_size: many; j_call: TRBJ1-5; v_call: TRBV4-1; cdr3_aa: CASSQDSDRRGQPQHF; cdr3_nt: TGCGCCAGCAGCCAAGATTCGGACAGGAGAGGGCAGCCCCAGCATTTT
d_call: NA; clone_size: NA; j_call: TRBJ1-4; v_call: TRBV5-1; cdr3_aa: CASSLEPRGGEKLFF; cdr3_nt: TGCGCCAGCAGCTTGGAGCCTCGCGGAGGTGAAAAACTGTTTTTT
d_call: TRBD1; clone_size: NA; j_call: TRBJ1-2; v_call: TRBV12-3/TRBV12-4; cdr3_aa: CASSFDRVGYTF; cdr3_nt: TGTGCCAGCAGTTTCGACAGGGTAGGCTACACCTTC
d_call: TRBD2; clone_size: NA; j_call: TRBJ2-1; v_call: TRBV30; cdr3_aa: CAWSVGTSGTNEQFF; cdr3_nt: TGTGCCTGGAGTGTGGGTACTAGCGGTACCAATGAGCAGTTCTTC
d_call: TRBD2; clone_size: NA; j_call: TRBJ2-3; v_call: TRBV18; cdr3_aa: CASSPPGGDTDTQYF; cdr3_nt: TGTGCCAGCTCACCACCGGGGGGGGACACAGATACGCAGTATTTT
d_call: NA; clone_size: NA; j_call: TRBJ2-2; v_call: TRBV4-1; cdr3_aa: CASSQEGHHTGELFF; cdr3_nt: TGCGCCAGCAGCCAAGAAGGACACCACACCGGGGAGCTGTTTTTT
d_call: TRBD2; clone_size: NA; j_call: TRBJ2-2; v_call: TRBV6-1; cdr3_aa: CASSGMGLAGLTGELFF; cdr3_nt: TGTGCCAGCAGTGGGATGGGACTAGCGGGACTTACCGGGGAGCTGTTTTTT
d_call: TRBD2; clone_size: NA; j_call: TRBJ2-1; v_call: TRBV5-4; cdr3_aa: CASSRAASGYNEQFF; cdr3_nt: TGTGCCAGCAGCCGGGCGGCTAGCGGCTACAATGAGCAGTTCTTC
d_call: TRBD1; clone_size: NA; j_call: TRBJ2-5; v_call: TRBV5-8; cdr3_aa: CASSPPPGQGQETQYF; cdr3_nt: TGTGCCAGCAGCCCGCCCCCGGGACAGGGACAAGAGACCCAGTACTTC